This TCR beta chain was retrieved from a study of shared clonotypes between healthy human individuals. Study context: Those who served as donors were a couple of women and three men between the ages of 18 and 49.

A remark on this clone: The antigen is unknown. At the DNA level, this CDR3 is encoded by other sequences in the same sample as well.

V was trimmed by 2 bases and J by 4 bases, leaving 6 bases between them. This CDR3 is built from 13 residues. CDR1 is SGHRS, CDR2 YFSETQ, per germline. TCRdb's table, derived via immunoSEQ multiplex PCR, lists solely in-frame clones and lacks some. The sample holds approximately 720,000 clones, about two thirds seen once. Study-wide results and caveats: Sequencing depth was expected to influence donor clonotype sharing. Clonotypes not shared had lower generation probabilities than those common to all four donors.

The sequence was collected from a young woman in good health. Sequencing was performed on memory CD4+ T cells sorted from blood. Subset specified: CD45RA-negative fraction. The rearrangement links TRBV5-1 to TRBJ2-2, with D perhaps TRBD1 (6 bases). The CDR3 nucleotides read TGCGCCAGCAGCTTACAGGGCACCGGGGAGCTGTTTTTT. Protein sequence: CASSLQGTGELFF.